These T cell receptor beta chains were read from a single sample in a study of cytomegalovirus exposure and HLA in healthy donors. Produced via immunoSEQ multiplex PCR; TCRdb's table is partial and in-frame only. The data show 110,000 or so clones, with around 76% seen just once and approximately 12% held by the top ten. Material for sequencing was PBMCs. These receptors were taken from a woman in her forties in good health and CMV-seropositive. CDR3s include the opening cysteine and the closing phenylalanine or tryptophan. Fields, in order: clone size, J gene, D gene, CDR3 length, V gene, CDR3 protein, CDR3 DNA. A D gene is named only where the DNA matches it firmly. Only some rows state a clone size, as once, few, many or a class for expanded clones.

clone_size: .; j_call: TRBJ1-2; d_call: .; cdr3_length: 13; v_call: TRBV19; cdr3_aa: CASSLQGLWGYTF; cdr3_nt: TGTGCCAGTAGTCTACAGGGTTTGTGGGGCTACACCTTC
clone_size: .; j_call: TRBJ1-5; d_call: .; cdr3_length: 14; v_call: TRBV2; cdr3_aa: CASKRDSANQPQHF; cdr3_nt: TGTGCCAGCAAGAGAGACAGTGCCAATCAGCCCCAGCATTTT
clone_size: .; j_call: TRBJ1-3; d_call: .; cdr3_length: 14; v_call: TRBV7-8; cdr3_aa: CASSPAPRGATIYF; cdr3_nt: TGTGCCAGCAGCCCGGCCCCCAGGGGCGCCACCATATATTTT
clone_size: few; j_call: TRBJ1-3; d_call: .; cdr3_length: 14; v_call: TRBV30; cdr3_aa: CAWSVQLSGNTIYF; cdr3_nt: TGTGCCTGGAGTGTACAGCTCTCTGGAAACACCATATATTTT
clone_size: .; j_call: TRBJ2-1; d_call: .; cdr3_length: 14; v_call: TRBV5-1; cdr3_aa: CASSLGQGLNEQFF; cdr3_nt: TGCGCCAGCAGCTTGGGTCAGGGGTTGAATGAGCAGTTCTTC
clone_size: .; j_call: TRBJ1-4; d_call: .; cdr3_length: 13; v_call: TRBV5-1; cdr3_aa: CASSLGGSEKLFF; cdr3_nt: TGCGCCAGCAGCTTGGGGGGCAGTGAAAAACTGTTTTTT
clone_size: .; j_call: TRBJ2-2; d_call: .; cdr3_length: 15; v_call: TRBV9; cdr3_aa: CASSVVEGDTGELFF; cdr3_nt: TGTGCCAGCAGCGTAGTTGAGGGGGACACCGGGGAGCTGTTTTTT
clone_size: .; j_call: TRBJ2-1; d_call: .; cdr3_length: 16; v_call: TRBV5-8; cdr3_aa: CASSLVGIFRLNEQFF; cdr3_nt: TGTGCCAGCAGCTTGGTCGGTATCTTCCGTCTCAATGAGCAGTTCTTC
clone_size: .; j_call: TRBJ1-2; d_call: .; cdr3_length: 14; v_call: TRBV7-9; cdr3_aa: CASSSPGGLRGYTF; cdr3_nt: TGTGCCAGCAGCTCCCCCGGGGGGCTGCGTGGCTACACCTTC
clone_size: few; j_call: TRBJ1-4; d_call: .; cdr3_length: 15; v_call: TRBV6-5; cdr3_aa: CASSYGGAPNEKLFF; cdr3_nt: TGTGCCAGCAGTTATGGAGGGGCTCCCAATGAAAAACTGTTTTTT
clone_size: few; j_call: TRBJ2-3; d_call: TRBD2; cdr3_length: 16; v_call: TRBV11-1; cdr3_aa: CASSWGLAGGTDTQYF; cdr3_nt: TGTGCCAGCAGCTGGGGACTAGCGGGGGGAACAGATACGCAGTATTTT
clone_size: .; j_call: TRBJ2-1; d_call: .; cdr3_length: 14; v_call: TRBV6-1; cdr3_aa: CASRISGPYNEQFF; cdr3_nt: TGTGCCAGCAGGATTAGCGGCCCCTACAATGAGCAGTTCTTC
clone_size: .; j_call: TRBJ1-2; d_call: TRBD1; cdr3_length: 14; v_call: TRBV6-4; cdr3_aa: CASREKQGSYGYTF; cdr3_nt: TGTGCCAGCAGGGAAAAACAGGGGAGCTATGGCTACACCTTC
clone_size: .; j_call: TRBJ2-1; d_call: .; cdr3_length: 14; v_call: TRBV30; cdr3_aa: CAWSGVGGYNEQFF; cdr3_nt: TGTGCCTGGAGTGGGGTTGGGGGGTACAATGAGCAGTTCTTC
clone_size: .; j_call: TRBJ2-5; d_call: TRBD1; cdr3_length: 15; v_call: TRBV18; cdr3_aa: CASSPRQGPGETQYF; cdr3_nt: TGTGCCAGCTCACCGCGACAGGGTCCCGGGGAGACCCAGTACTTC
clone_size: .; j_call: TRBJ1-6; d_call: TRBD1; cdr3_length: 15; v_call: TRBV13; cdr3_aa: CASSHRDRGNSPLHF; cdr3_nt: TGTGCCAGCTCACACCGGGACAGGGGGAATTCACCCCTCCACTTT
clone_size: .; j_call: TRBJ1-5; d_call: .; cdr3_length: 15; v_call: TRBV6-5; cdr3_aa: CASRQQGSGNQPQHF; cdr3_nt: TGTGCCAGCAGACAACAGGGATCGGGCAATCAGCCCCAGCATTTT
clone_size: .; j_call: TRBJ2-2; d_call: .; cdr3_length: 15; v_call: TRBV5-1; cdr3_aa: CASSALQGRTGELFF; cdr3_nt: TGCGCCAGCAGCGCCCTACAGGGTCGGACCGGGGAGCTGTTTTTT
clone_size: .; j_call: TRBJ2-7; d_call: .; cdr3_length: 13; v_call: TRBV7-9; cdr3_aa: CASTQGLSYEQYF; cdr3_nt: TGTGCCAGCACCCAGGGACTCTCCTACGAGCAGTACTTC
clone_size: .; j_call: TRBJ1-2; d_call: TRBD1; cdr3_length: 17; v_call: TRBV2; cdr3_aa: CASSADRGPALNYGYTF; cdr3_nt: TGTGCCAGCAGTGCGGACAGGGGCCCGGCTCTAAACTATGGCTACACCTTC
clone_size: once; j_call: TRBJ1-4; d_call: TRBD1; cdr3_length: 15; v_call: TRBV5-1; cdr3_aa: CASSLVGTVDEKLFF; cdr3_nt: TGCGCCAGCAGCTTGGTCGGGACAGTCGATGAAAAACTGTTTTTT
clone_size: .; j_call: TRBJ2-3; d_call: TRBD2; cdr3_length: 16; v_call: TRBV5-1; cdr3_aa: CASSPTSGGATDTQYF; cdr3_nt: TGCGCCAGCAGCCCCACTAGCGGGGGGGCGACAGATACGCAGTATTTT
clone_size: .; j_call: TRBJ2-1; d_call: .; cdr3_length: 15; v_call: TRBV5-1; cdr3_aa: CASSLTVSSYNEQFF; cdr3_nt: TGCGCCAGCAGCTTAACGGTGAGCTCCTACAATGAGCAGTTCTTC
clone_size: once; j_call: TRBJ2-7; d_call: TRBD1; cdr3_length: 15; v_call: TRBV6-5; cdr3_aa: CASSYSNRGQDEQYF; cdr3_nt: TGTGCCAGCAGTTACTCGAACAGGGGGCAGGACGAGCAGTACTTC
clone_size: .; j_call: TRBJ2-1; d_call: .; cdr3_length: 15; v_call: TRBV5-1; cdr3_aa: CASSVDSGAYNEQFF; cdr3_nt: TGCGCCAGCAGCGTCGACTCGGGGGCCTACAATGAGCAGTTCTTC
clone_size: .; j_call: TRBJ1-3; d_call: .; cdr3_length: 14; v_call: TRBV10-3; cdr3_aa: CAISDETTGNTIYF; cdr3_nt: TGTGCCATCAGTGATGAAACCACAGGAAACACCATATATTTT
clone_size: .; j_call: TRBJ2-7; d_call: .; cdr3_length: 15; v_call: TRBV6-4; cdr3_aa: CASSPQGDSLYEQYF; cdr3_nt: TGTGCCAGCAGTCCCCAGGGCGATAGTCTCTACGAGCAGTACTTC
clone_size: .; j_call: TRBJ1-1; d_call: .; cdr3_length: 11; v_call: TRBV30; cdr3_aa: CAWTRTVSAFF; cdr3_nt: TGTGCCTGGACCCGGACAGTTTCAGCTTTCTTT
clone_size: once; j_call: TRBJ1-5; d_call: .; cdr3_length: 15; v_call: TRBV7-9; cdr3_aa: CSSSSSGEGDQPQHF; cdr3_nt: TGTTCCAGCAGCTCGAGCGGGGAGGGAGATCAGCCCCAGCATTTT
clone_size: .; j_call: TRBJ2-7; d_call: .; cdr3_length: 17; v_call: TRBV27; cdr3_aa: CASSPRPSTSAGYEQYF; cdr3_nt: TGTGCCAGCAGTCCCAGACCGTCCACGTCGGCGGGGTACGAGCAGTACTTC
clone_size: .; j_call: TRBJ1-2; d_call: .; cdr3_length: 15; v_call: TRBV5-4; cdr3_aa: CASSWSTDPFYGYTF; cdr3_nt: TGTGCCAGCAGCTGGTCGACAGATCCCTTCTATGGCTACACCTTC
clone_size: .; j_call: TRBJ1-6; d_call: TRBD1; cdr3_length: 15; v_call: TRBV15; cdr3_aa: CATSGRQGNNSPLHF; cdr3_nt: TGTGCCACCAGCGGCAGACAGGGAAATAATTCACCCCTCCACTTT
clone_size: once; j_call: TRBJ2-6; d_call: .; cdr3_length: 14; v_call: TRBV6-6; cdr3_aa: CAVVRGSGANVLTF; cdr3_nt: TGTGCCGTCGTAAGAGGCTCTGGGGCCAACGTCCTGACTTTC
clone_size: .; j_call: TRBJ2-3; d_call: TRBD2; cdr3_length: 16; v_call: TRBV30; cdr3_aa: CAWSDWLAGTLNTQYF; cdr3_nt: TGTGCCTGGAGTGACTGGCTAGCGGGGACTCTGAATACGCAGTATTTT
clone_size: .; j_call: TRBJ2-7; d_call: TRBD1; cdr3_length: 15; v_call: TRBV5-1; cdr3_aa: CASSQGQGGPYEQYF; cdr3_nt: TGCGCCAGCAGCCAGGGACAGGGTGGGCCCTACGAGCAGTACTTC
clone_size: .; j_call: TRBJ2-7; d_call: .; cdr3_length: 15; v_call: TRBV18; cdr3_aa: CASSPGYEGLGEQYF; cdr3_nt: TGTGCCAGCTCACCAGGGTACGAGGGATTGGGAGAGCAGTACTTC
clone_size: .; j_call: TRBJ1-2; d_call: TRBD1; cdr3_length: 15; v_call: TRBV5-1; cdr3_aa: CASSLGLGQNYGYTF; cdr3_nt: TGCGCCAGCAGCTTGGGCCTGGGACAGAACTATGGCTACACCTTC
clone_size: .; j_call: TRBJ2-3; d_call: TRBD2; cdr3_length: 15; v_call: TRBV9; cdr3_aa: CASGTSGGALDTQYF; cdr3_nt: TGTGCCAGCGGCACTAGCGGGGGGGCGTTAGATACGCAGTATTTT
clone_size: few; j_call: TRBJ2-2; d_call: TRBD2; cdr3_length: 15; v_call: TRBV4-1; cdr3_aa: CASSLAGGRTGELFF; cdr3_nt: TGCGCCAGCAGCCTAGCGGGGGGGCGGACCGGGGAGCTGTTTTTT
clone_size: .; j_call: TRBJ1-1; d_call: .; cdr3_length: 13; v_call: TRBV7-5; cdr3_aa: CARSLCGSTEAFF; cdr3_nt: TGTGCCAGAAGCTTATGCGGGTCTACTGAAGCTTTCTTT
clone_size: .; j_call: TRBJ2-1; d_call: TRBD1; cdr3_length: 16; v_call: TRBV7-9; cdr3_aa: CASSLGDRGSYNEQFF; cdr3_nt: TGTGCCAGCAGCTTAGGTGACAGGGGATCCTACAATGAGCAGTTCTTC
clone_size: once; j_call: TRBJ2-3; d_call: TRBD2; cdr3_length: 18; v_call: TRBV7-2; cdr3_aa: CASSLAGLAGGRTDTQYF; cdr3_nt: TGTGCCAGCAGCTTAGCGGGGTTAGCGGGGGGGCGGACAGATACGCAGTATTTT
clone_size: .; j_call: TRBJ1-1; d_call: TRBD1; cdr3_length: 15; v_call: TRBV6-5; cdr3_aa: CASTQGGLMNTEAFF; cdr3_nt: TGTGCCAGCACTCAGGGGGGACTTATGAACACTGAAGCTTTCTTT
clone_size: .; j_call: TRBJ2-1; d_call: TRBD1; cdr3_length: 16; v_call: TRBV5-1; cdr3_aa: CASSPPGTGSYNEQFF; cdr3_nt: TGCGCCAGCAGCCCCCCAGGGACAGGATCCTACAATGAGCAGTTCTTC
clone_size: .; j_call: TRBJ2-3; d_call: .; cdr3_length: 14; v_call: TRBV27; cdr3_aa: CASSRVSSTDTQYF; cdr3_nt: TGTGCCAGCAGTCGCGTGTCGAGCACAGATACGCAGTATTTT
clone_size: .; j_call: TRBJ1-1; d_call: .; cdr3_length: 13; v_call: TRBV7-9; cdr3_aa: CASSLEGHTEAFF; cdr3_nt: TGTGCCAGCAGCTTGGAGGGACACACTGAAGCTTTCTTT
clone_size: .; j_call: TRBJ2-6; d_call: .; cdr3_length: 18; v_call: TRBV5-1; cdr3_aa: CASSLDARGLSGANVLTF; cdr3_nt: TGCGCCAGCAGCTTGGACGCCAGGGGTCTATCTGGGGCCAACGTCCTGACTTTC
clone_size: .; j_call: TRBJ1-2; d_call: .; cdr3_length: 16; v_call: TRBV19; cdr3_aa: CASRRTENLQNYGYTF; cdr3_nt: TGTGCCAGTAGACGGACTGAGAACCTCCAAAACTATGGCTACACCTTC
clone_size: once; j_call: TRBJ1-5; d_call: TRBD1; cdr3_length: 14; v_call: TRBV19; cdr3_aa: CASTTSRGDQPQHF; cdr3_nt: TGTGCCAGTACCACAAGCAGGGGGGATCAGCCCCAGCATTTT
clone_size: .; j_call: TRBJ1-1; d_call: TRBD1; cdr3_length: 17; v_call: TRBV15; cdr3_aa: CATSSQDRGRVNTEAFF; cdr3_nt: TGTGCCACCTCATCCCAAGACAGGGGGCGCGTGAACACTGAAGCTTTCTTT
clone_size: .; j_call: TRBJ2-5; d_call: .; cdr3_length: 15; v_call: TRBV7-6; cdr3_aa: CASSPSPTGRETQYF; cdr3_nt: TGTGCCAGCAGCCCTAGCCCGACAGGTCGGGAGACCCAGTACTTC
clone_size: .; j_call: TRBJ2-3; d_call: TRBD2; cdr3_length: 16; v_call: TRBV5-1; cdr3_aa: CASSYGLAGGTDTQYF; cdr3_nt: TGCGCCAGCAGCTATGGACTAGCGGGGGGGACAGATACGCAGTATTTT
clone_size: few; j_call: TRBJ2-2; d_call: TRBD1; cdr3_length: 15; v_call: TRBV7-7; cdr3_aa: CASSLTGGSLGELFF; cdr3_nt: TGTGCTAGCAGCTTAACAGGGGGGAGTCTCGGGGAGCTGTTTTTT